The T cell receptor (beta chain) described here comes from a study of control samples from healthy donors and cancer patients. The assay was immunoSEQ multiplex PCR, and TCRdb's table has in-frame clones only and misses some. The sample records 65,000 to 85,000 clones, approximately 87% being singletons. This CDR3 is built from 19 residues. Germline V gene data show CDR1 as SEHNR and CDR2 as FQNEAQ (reference sequence). V shed 4 bases, J shed 0 bases, and the junction held 11 bases outside the gene matches. V and J are TRBV7-9 and TRBJ2-3; 12 positions agree with TRBD1. Material for sequencing was PBMCs. The receptor was isolated from a woman between 50 and 59 years old with head and neck cancer. CDR3 amino acids: CASSWDRDRGRFSTDTQYF. In nucleotides, the CDR3 is TGTGCCAGCAGCTGGGACCGGGACAGGGGGCGCTTTAGCACAGATACGCAGTATTTT.